This T cell receptor (beta chain) is from a study of blood T cell repertoires in COVID-19. As handled by the study authors: Estimates of nucleated cell counts were drawn from the amplification of reference gene primers. Here immunoSEQ multiplex PCR was the method, and the copy in TCRdb shows in-frame clones only, minus some. The V and J calls and the clone size are those of that table, but D and trimming were determined from the DNA. The data hold about 210,000 clones, with approximately 85% observed a single time. Germline values: CDR1 LNHNV, CDR2 YYDKDF (reference sequence). Trimming removed 0 bases at V and 4 bases at J, with 7 bases between. The CDR3 extends over 13 amino acids.

This receptor was obtained from a woman aged 65 to 85 with COVID-19, enrolled during active disease. The V gene is TRBV15, the J gene TRBJ2-7, with D possibly matching TRBD2 (5 bases). Sequencing was carried out using peripheral blood. The CDR3 here is CATSREGRYEQYF. The CDR3 nucleotides are TGTGCCACCAGCAGAGAGGGGAGATACGAGCAGTACTTC.